The source of this T cell receptor (beta chain) is a study of regulatory T cells in long-lasting Graves disease. General study points: New patients shared 750 to 1,000 public clonotypes, fewer than the 2,500 to 3,000 shared by persistent patients. Persistent Graves' cases showed lower TCR diversity than newly diagnosed cases.

Time point indicated: newly diagnosed GD, antithyroid drugs for less than 3 months. Following extraction of RNA from PBMCs, that RNA was used to make the TCR library. The guidelines of the American Thyroid Association were the basis for diagnosing Graves' disease. Investigators prepared the TCR beta libraries by applying iRepertoire HTBI primers and Arm-PCR of CDR3 regions. TCRdb analysed the multiplex PCR reads with MiXCR anew, one entry per CDR3 protein. The data hold hundreds of thousands of distinct CDR3 sequences, with around 15% observed a single time. This clonotype came up many times. What it binds is not known. This receptor was identified in a female donor with Graves disease. This material consisted of peripheral blood mononuclear cells (PBMCs), taken at new diagnosis, from a patient treated with antithyroid drugs.

The CDR3 DNA reads as TGTGCCAGCAGATCAACAGGGAGCCAGCCCCAGCATTTT. Encoded protein: CASRSTGSQPQHF. This chain links TRBV27 with TRBJ1-5; the D gene is possibly TRBD1 (6 bases). Germline CDR1 reads MNHEY; CDR2 reads SMNVEV (reference sequence). Trimming shortened V by 6 bases and J by 7 bases, and 13 bases separated the two germline ends. This CDR3 is 13 amino acids long.